These 17 T cell receptor beta chains were all obtained from the same sample, sequenced in a study of Ad26.COV2.S vaccination and SARS-CoV-2 variants. Using immunoSEQ multiplex PCR, the repertoire was profiled, and TCRdb retains in-frame clones only, with some absent. The data hold roughly 380,000 clones, with 88% observed a single time. As for treatment: around 19 received Ad26.COV2.S at low or high dose, single or two shots; a few received placebo; per-sample allocation not given. The investigators took samples on day 63 after the first vaccine or placebo injection. Sequenced here: peripheral blood, sampled in a trial of Ad26.COV2.S vaccine versus placebo. These receptors all come from a person between 18 and 65 years old who received the Ad26.COV2.S COVID-19 vaccine or a placebo.

The chain combines TRBV5-1 with TRBJ2-2, with a tentative D call TRBD2 (5 bases). This CDR3 is 17 amino acids long. Germline values: CDR1 SGHRS, CDR2 YFSETQ. The germline V and J ends were trimmed by 4 bases and 2 bases, with 18 bases remaining between them. The CDR3, as DNA: TGCGCCAGCAGCCAACCTTATTTTTCGGGAAACACCGGGGAGCTGTTTTTT. Protein sequence: CASSQPYFSGNTGELFF.

The chain is built from TRBV6-1 and TRBJ1-1; D possibly corresponds to TRBD1 (5 bases). CDR1 and CDR2 (germline): MNHNS, SASEGT. The V end lost 1 base, the J end lost 0 bases, and 12 bases lay between the germline ends. The CDR3 runs to 16 residues. The CDR3 protein is CASSEVAGRMNTEAFF. The DNA for the CDR3 is TGTGCCAGCAGTGAAGTGGCGGGACGGATGAACACTGAAGCTTTCTTT.

DNA for the CDR3: TGTGCCAGCAGCTTGGGGCTTTGGGAGACCCAGTACTTC. Translating it yields CASSLGLWETQYF. The genes are TRBV5-5 and TRBJ2-5, with D uncertain. This CDR3 region has 13 residues. V lost 0 bases and J lost 5, with 8 bases in between. Germline CDR1 is SGHKS and CDR2 is YYEKEE (reference sequence).

This clone was seen only a few times. This chain uses TRBV11-2 with TRBJ2-7; unclear D gene. Trimming took off 5 bases at V and 7 bases at J, with 18 bases between the two ends. Germline lookup yields CDR1 SGHAT and CDR2 FQNNGV. The CDR3 consists of 14 residues. CDR3 amino acids: CASSPGRYTGEQYF. The CDR3 DNA follows: TGTGCCAGCAGCCCCGGCAGGTACACGGGTGAGCAGTACTTC.

V usage is TRBV19 and J usage is TRBJ1-2, with 8 bases matching TRBD1. This CDR3 is 16 amino acids long. Germline V gives CDR1 LNHDA, CDR2 SQIVND (reference sequence). V was pared by 7 bases and J by 4 bases, with 14 bases of the junction left unmatched. Here the CDR3 DNA reads TGTGCCAGTACCCCCTACGGGACAGGAGGGTCCTATGGCTACACCTTC. This gives the protein CASTPYGTGGSYGYTF.

The V and J genes are TRBV10-3 and TRBJ1-1; D call uncertain. Trimming left V 3 bases short and J 1 base short, with 15 bases between. The CDR3 consists of 16 residues. Per the germline V gene, CDR1 is ENHRY and CDR2 is SYGVKD. The CDR3 region is CAISELSSGTNTEAFF. CDR3 bases: TGTGCCATCAGTGAACTTTCGTCAGGCACGAACACTGAAGCTTTCTTT.

This chain connects TRBV16 to TRBJ2-7; the D call may be TRBD1 or TRBD2 (5 bases each). Germline CDR1 KGHSY, CDR2 FQNENV. This CDR3 spans 14 amino acids. Between the trimmed V and J ends, which lost 4 bases and 3 bases, there was a span of 13 bases. CDR3 sequence (DNA): TGTGCCAGCAGCCCACGGACGGGACGCTACGAGCAGTACTTC. Protein sequence: CASSPRTGRYEQYF.

This clone was seen a handful of times. The V and J genes are TRBV5-1 and TRBJ1-2; tentative D call: TRBD1 (5 bases). CDR3 length: 15 residues. V lost 4 bases and J lost 1, with 14 bases in between. The V gene's germline CDR1 is SGHRS and CDR2 YFSETQ. CDR3 sequence reads: CASSEGSRVNYGYTF. Written as DNA, the CDR3 is TGCGCCAGCAGCGAAGGAAGCAGGGTTAACTATGGCTACACCTTC.

J is TRBJ2-7 and V is TRBV27; 8 positions agree with TRBD2. The CDR3 extends over 14 amino acids. Unmatched junction bases numbered 5, after V lost 3 bases and J lost 4 bases. Germline values: CDR1 MNHEY, CDR2 SMNVEV (reference sequence). In DNA form, the CDR3 reads TGTGCCAGCAGTTTGCGGGGGGACCTTTACGAGCAGTACTTC. Translation: CASSLRGDLYEQYF.

J is TRBJ2-7 and V is TRBV7-2; D gene unclear. Germline V gene sequence: CDR1 SGHTA, CDR2 FQGNSA. The CDR3 totals 13 residues. V shed 3 bases and J shed 0 bases, with 6 bases lying between them. The CDR3 DNA reads as TGTGCCAGCAGCTTTTCCAGCTCCTACGAGCAGTACTTC. Translating gives CASSFSSSYEQYF.

This chain connects TRBV10-3 to TRBJ2-7, with 9 positions matching TRBD1. Germline trimming cut 5 bases from V and 2 bases from J; bases unmatched to any gene: 7. Looked up from germline, CDR1 is ENHRY and CDR2 is SYGVKD. The CDR3 sequence is 15 residues long. The CDR3 nucleotides are TGTGCCATCAGTCTGGGACAGGGTCTGACCTACGAGCAGTACTTC. It specifies CAISLGQGLTYEQYF.

Ten or more counts support this clone. V gene TRBV25-1 combines with J gene TRBJ2-3, with D maybe TRBD2 (6 bases). From germline, CDR1 is MGHDK and CDR2 SYGVNS. The CDR3 runs 14 residues. V lost 3 bases and J lost 0, with 7 bases in between. CDR3 DNA: TGTGCCAGCAGTGACAGCGGGAGCACAGATACGCAGTATTTT. Its translation is CASSDSGSTDTQYF.

The CDR3 DNA sequence: TGTGCCAGCAGCCACGCCGAGGGACAGGGCGCCTGGAGCTCCTACAATGAGCAGTTCTTC. Its protein is CASSHAEGQGAWSSYNEQFF. The chain joins TRBV5-4 to TRBJ2-1, with 9 bases lining up with TRBD1. The germline CDR1 and CDR2 sequences are SGHNT and YYREEE (reference sequence). The CDR3 consists of 20 residues. V lost 4 bases to trimming and J lost 0 bases; unmatched junction nucleotides: 17.

A few counts support this clone. The rearrangement links TRBV30 to TRBJ1-2, with D hard to call. The CDR3 covers 14 residues. V was cut by 0 bases and J by 2 bases, with 10 bases left in between. Germline assignment: CDR1 GTSNPN and CDR2 SVGIG (reference sequence). The CDR3 sequence: CAWSVPGENYGYTF. The CDR3 DNA reads as TGTGCCTGGAGTGTACCCGGAGAGAACTATGGCTACACCTTC.

CDR3 amino acids: CASSVVGTVNYGYTF. DNA of the CDR3: TGTGCCAGCAGCGTAGTAGGGACGGTTAACTATGGCTACACCTTC. The chain uses TRBV9 and TRBJ1-2, with D possibly being TRBD1 (5 bases). Germline values: CDR1 SGDLS, CDR2 YYNGEE. The CDR3 runs 15 residues. V was trimmed by 0 bases and J by 1 base, leaving 10 bases between them.

The chain is built from TRBV2 and TRBJ1-5, with 8 bases that match TRBD1. The CDR3 extends over 15 amino acids. V shed 6 bases, J shed 3 bases, and the junction held 7 bases outside the gene matches. The germline CDR1 and CDR2 sequences are SNHLY and FYNNEI. The CDR3 protein is CASRKGTGVNQPQHF. The CDR3 DNA sequence: TGTGCCAGCAGAAAAGGGACAGGAGTCAATCAGCCCCAGCATTTT.

The gene calls are TRBV27 and TRBJ1-2, with D unresolved. V was clipped by 3 bases and J by 5 bases, with 10 bases between them. This CDR3 has 13 amino acids. The germline V gene has CDR1 MNHEY and CDR2 SMNVEV (reference sequence). The CDR3 bases are TGTGCCAGCAGTTTTCAGGTGGGGTATGGCTACACCTTC. Protein sequence: CASSFQVGYGYTF.